Presented here are 4 T cell receptor beta chains from one specimen sequenced in a study of high-grade serous ovarian cancer treatment subgroups. Measured with immunoSEQ multiplex PCR; TCRdb has only the in-frame clones, and not every one. This sample carries about 12,000 clones, about nine tenths of them seen once, and the ten largest clones take under 3%. Tumor samples were taken before definitive surgery or chemotherapy. Sequencing was carried out using tumor tissue. The receptors shown here come from a human donor with high-grade serous ovarian cancer.

This sequence joins TRBV5-1 and TRBJ2-2, with 7 bases lining up with TRBD2. Looked up from germline, CDR1 is SGHRS and CDR2 is YFSETQ. This CDR3 spans 16 amino acids. V lost 2 bases and J lost 3; bases outside the gene matches: 7. The CDR3 DNA reads as TGCGCCAGCAGCTTCGATGGCGGGGGAGACACCGGGGAGCTGTTTTTT. This translates into CASSFDGGGDTGELFF.

The V and J genes are TRBV30 and TRBJ1-4; D perhaps matches TRBD1 (6 bases). The CDR3 spans 15 residues. Between the trimmed V and J ends, which lost 0 bases and 7 bases, there was a span of 15 bases. Per the germline V gene, CDR1 is GTSNPN and CDR2 is SVGIG (reference sequence). The CDR3 DNA reads as TGTGCCTGGAGTGTATTGGGGAGGGGGGGTGAAAAACTGTTTTTT. Its translation is CAWSVLGRGGEKLFF.

V and J are TRBV5-4 and TRBJ2-5; 9 nucleotides align to TRBD1. V was clipped by 3 bases and J by 7 bases; unmatched bases: 7. This CDR3 has 14 residues. Germline V CDR1 and CDR2: SGHNT, YYREEE (reference sequence). CDR3 in DNA: TGTGCCAGCAGCTCGGGACAGGGAGGATTGACCCAGTACTTC. Translating it yields CASSSGQGGLTQYF.

The chain links TRBV4-3 to TRBJ2-3; maybe TRBD1 (6 bases). Trimming took 0 bases from V and 2 from J, leaving 18 bases between them. CDR3 size: 18 residues. From germline, CDR1 is LGHNA and CDR2 YSLEER. As DNA, the CDR3 is TGCGCCAGCAGCCAAGAACCTCCCGGGACACTCGACACAGATACGCAGTATTTT. It specifies CASSQEPPGTLDTDTQYF.